This TCR beta chain appears in the sequencing data of a study of blood T cell repertoires in COVID-19. Study-wide context: Samples representing acute and convalescent COVID-19 were sourced from the United States, Italy and Spain.

Clones were sequenced by immunoSEQ multiplex PCR, and TCRdb holds only the in-frame ones, with some missing. Altogether under 250,000 clones are present, 82% being singletons, with the ten largest covering approximately 5.6%. Recruited during active infection, patients (from Seattle) were subsequently followed longitudinally. This CDR3 region has 16 residues. Germline CDR1 reads MNHNY; CDR2 reads SVGAGI (reference sequence). V was clipped by 5 bases and J by 4 bases; unmatched bases: 11. The clonotype originates from a woman aged 65 to 85 with COVID-19, enrolled during active disease. J is TRBJ2-7 and V is TRBV6-6; 10 positions match TRBD1. What was sequenced was peripheral blood. CDR3 region: CASSQKNPGQGYEQYF. The CDR3 DNA reads TGTGCCAGCAGTCAAAAAAACCCGGGACAGGGGTACGAGCAGTACTTC.